Listed below are T cell receptor beta chains from one sample, sequenced in a study of T cell responses to AZD1222 COVID-19 vaccine. TCRdb's table, derived via immunoSEQ multiplex PCR, lists solely in-frame clones and lacks some. The data show 100,000 to 140,000 clones, approximately 90% seen once. Here the sequenced sample was peripheral blood, taken 28 days after the second AZD1222 dose. Source of these receptors: an adult who received the AZD1222 COVID-19 vaccine. The CDR3 runs from the conserved cysteine through the conserved F or W. The D gene is left open where the match is weak. The size of a clone is reported for some rows only, either as once, few or many, or as a class for expanded clones.

V	D	size	J	CDR3	DNA
TRBV6-5	-	-	TRBJ2-1	CASEENSYNEQFF	TGTGCCAGCGAGGAGAACTCCTACAATGAGCAGTTCTTC
TRBV10-2	-	-	TRBJ1-5	CASSRTENQPQHF	TGCGCCAGCAGTCGGACAGAGAATCAGCCCCAGCATTTT
TRBV18	-	-	TRBJ2-7	CASSPVGNRGYEQYF	TGTGCCAGCTCACCAGTCGGGAATCGCGGCTACGAGCAGTACTTC
TRBV14	TRBD1	-	TRBJ1-1	CASSPSKGASEAFF	TGTGCCAGCAGCCCTTCGAAGGGGGCCAGTGAAGCTTTCTTT
TRBV2	TRBD1	-	TRBJ1-6	CASSLTGTGINSPLHF	TGTGCCAGCAGTTTAACCGGGACAGGGATCAATTCACCCCTCCACTTT
TRBV4-2	TRBD1	-	TRBJ1-6	CASSLAGQGDNSPLHF	TGTGCCAGCAGCTTAGCCGGACAGGGGGATAATTCACCCCTCCACTTT
TRBV9	-	-	TRBJ2-1	CASSVDLSSYNEQFF	TGTGCCAGCAGCGTAGATCTGAGCTCCTACAATGAGCAGTTCTTC
TRBV6-6	-	-	TRBJ1-2	CASSYGENYGYTF	TGTGCCAGCAGTTACGGTGAGAACTATGGCTACACCTTC
TRBV18	-	once	TRBJ2-1	CASSPPSNEQFF	TGTGCCAGCTCACCACCAAGCAATGAGCAGTTCTTC
TRBV6-1	-	-	TRBJ1-1	CASSEYSRRNTEAFF	TGTGCCAGCAGTGAATACTCGAGACGGAACACTGAAGCTTTCTTT
TRBV7-4	-	-	TRBJ1-5	CASSLGRTVPGPQHF	TGTGCCAGCAGCTTAGGCCGGACAGTTCCTGGGCCCCAGCATTTT
TRBV10-3	TRBD2	-	TRBJ2-3	CAISISGGVPDTQYF	TGTGCCATCAGCATTAGCGGGGGGGTGCCAGATACGCAGTATTTT
TRBV27	TRBD2	-	TRBJ2-1	CASSPRTSGSVYNEQFF	TGTGCCAGCAGTCCCCGGACTAGCGGGAGTGTGTACAATGAGCAGTTCTTC
TRBV11-3	TRBD2	once	TRBJ2-2	CASSLGEGTPSANTGELFF	TGTGCCAGCAGCTTAGGGGAGGGGACTCCTTCCGCGAACACCGGGGAGCTGTTTTTT
TRBV5-6	TRBD1	-	TRBJ1-2	CASSPGTVTDPNYGYTF	TGTGCCAGCAGCCCCGGGACAGTAACCGATCCAAACTATGGCTACACCTTC
TRBV7-2	-	-	TRBJ2-3	CASSLGEGYADTQYF	TGTGCCAGCAGCTTAGGTGAAGGGTACGCAGATACGCAGTATTTT
TRBV3-1/TRBV3-2	-	-	TRBJ1-1	CASSQDRNSAFF	TGTGCCAGCAGCCAAGATAGAAATTCAGCTTTCTTT
TRBV4-1	TRBD1	-	TRBJ1-5	CASSHSPGTGSNQPQHF	TGCGCCAGCAGCCACTCACCCGGGACAGGCTCAAATCAGCCCCAGCATTTT
TRBV25-1	TRBD1	-	TRBJ2-7	CASNRDSGYEQYF	TGTGCCAGCAACCGGGACAGTGGCTACGAGCAGTACTTC
TRBV5-1	-	-	TRBJ2-7	CASSLTSASYEQYF	TGCGCCAGCAGCTTGACGTCAGCGTCCTACGAGCAGTACTTC
TRBV21-1	-	-	TRBJ1-5	CASSYRQGRQPQHF	TGTGCCAGCAGCTACAGACAGGGGAGGCAGCCCCAGCATTTT
TRBV4-1	-	-	TRBJ2-1	CASSQTDMGFSSYNEQFF	TGCGCCAGCAGCCAAACGGACATGGGATTCAGCTCCTACAATGAGCAGTTCTTC
TRBV4-1	-	-	TRBJ1-6	CASSQGGGNSPLHF	TGCGCCAGCAGCCAAGGAGGCGGTAATTCACCCCTCCACTTT
TRBV19	-	-	TRBJ2-2	CASSIRANTGELFF	TGTGCCAGTAGTATAAGGGCCAACACCGGGGAGCTGTTTTTT
TRBV27	-	-	TRBJ2-2	CASSFLALDTGELFF	TGTGCCAGCAGTTTTCTAGCTTTGGACACCGGGGAGCTGTTTTTT
TRBV12-5	-	-	TRBJ1-2	CASGLVLSGDGYTF	TGTGCTAGTGGTTTGGTACTCTCCGGGGATGGCTACACCTTC
TRBV24-1	TRBD1	-	TRBJ2-2	CATSDQDRGWSGELFF	TGTGCCACCAGTGACCAAGACAGGGGATGGAGTGGGGAGCTGTTTTTT
TRBV6-1	-	-	TRBJ1-2	CASSELGSLYGYTF	TGTGCCAGCAGTGAACTGGGCAGCCTCTATGGCTACACCTTC
TRBV28	-	-	TRBJ1-2	CASSSAGYGYTF	TGTGCCAGCAGTTCAGCTGGCTATGGCTACACCTTC
TRBV7-9	-	-	TRBJ1-1	CASSSPQGPMNTEAFF	TGTGCCAGCAGCTCCCCACAGGGACCCATGAACACTGAAGCTTTCTTT
TRBV10-1	-	-	TRBJ2-4	CASSGGSPYF	TGCGCCAGCAGTGGGGGGTCCCCTTACTTC
TRBV18	-	-	TRBJ1-1	CASSPQGNTEAFF	TGTGCCAGCTCACCCCAGGGGAACACTGAAGCTTTCTTT
TRBV5-1	TRBD1	-	TRBJ1-4	CASSLTPRDRGGNEKLFF	TGCGCCAGCAGCTTGACCCCCCGGGACAGGGGTGGTAATGAAAAACTGTTTTTT
TRBV11-1	-	once	TRBJ1-1	CASSLGQTWNTEAFF	TGTGCCAGCAGCTTAGGGCAAACATGGAACACTGAAGCTTTCTTT
TRBV30	-	-	TRBJ1-2	CAWSVQSRPVNKNYGYTF	TGTGCCTGGAGTGTACAATCCAGGCCGGTCAACAAGAACTATGGCTACACCTTC
TRBV6-5	-	-	TRBJ1-1	CASSPQDLINTEAFF	TGTGCCAGCAGTCCGCAGGACCTAATAAACACTGAAGCTTTCTTT
TRBV19	TRBD1	-	TRBJ1-5	CASKPGQGEIGNQPQHF	TGTGCCAGCAAACCGGGACAGGGGGAGATTGGCAATCAGCCCCAGCATTTT
TRBV27	-	-	TRBJ1-1	CASKLGMATEAFF	TGTGCCAGCAAACTAGGTATGGCCACTGAAGCTTTCTTT
TRBV5-6	-	-	TRBJ2-7	CASRASFLPPHEQYF	TGTGCCAGCAGAGCTAGTTTCCTACCTCCCCACGAGCAGTACTTC
TRBV27	-	-	TRBJ1-2	CASSLGGGGHGYTF	TGTGCCAGCAGTTTAGGCGGAGGTGGGCATGGCTACACCTTC
TRBV18	-	once	TRBJ1-1	CASSPPGGSEAFF	TGTGCCAGCTCACCACCGGGGGGGTCAGAAGCTTTCTTT
TRBV6-5	TRBD1	-	TRBJ2-1	CASSWGDRPYNEQFF	TGTGCCAGCAGTTGGGGGGACAGGCCTTACAATGAGCAGTTCTTC
TRBV18	-	-	TRBJ1-5	CASSSGSNQPQHF	TGTGCCAGCTCGAGCGGTAGCAATCAGCCCCAGCATTTT
TRBV28	-	few	TRBJ2-1	CASRLPGGVNEQFF	TGTGCCAGCAGGCTCCCCGGGGGAGTAAATGAGCAGTTCTTC
TRBV27	TRBD1	-	TRBJ1-2	CASSSKPPRQGLGYTF	TGTGCCAGCAGTTCAAAACCGCCTCGACAGGGGCTGGGCTACACCTTC
TRBV9	TRBD1	many	TRBJ1-3	CASSATGARSGNTIYF	TGTGCCAGCAGCGCCACAGGGGCGCGCTCTGGAAACACCATATATTTT
TRBV4-3	TRBD2	-	TRBJ2-3	CASSQESLADRTDTQYF	TGCGCCAGCAGCCAAGAATCACTAGCGGACCGCACAGATACGCAGTATTTT
TRBV7-9	-	-	TRBJ2-5	CASSSTQETQYF	TGTGCCAGCAGCTCCACCCAAGAGACCCAGTACTTC
TRBV6-1	TRBD1	-	TRBJ2-5	CASSGPGTGYLRGETQYF	TGTGCCAGCAGTGGACCCGGGACAGGGTACCTAAGGGGAGAGACCCAGTACTTC
TRBV6-2/TRBV6-3	TRBD1	-	TRBJ2-5	CASSFRDRGRETQYF	TGTGCCAGCAGTTTCCGGGACAGGGGGCGGGAGACCCAGTACTTC
TRBV15	-	-	TRBJ2-1	CATSLESSYNEQFF	TGTGCCACCAGCCTTGAGAGCTCCTACAATGAGCAGTTCTTC
TRBV25-1	-	-	TRBJ2-1	CASSDPGAYNEQFF	TGTGCCAGCAGTGATCCCGGAGCCTACAATGAGCAGTTCTTC
TRBV6-5	-	-	TRBJ2-7	CASSYARGTYEQYF	TGTGCCAGCAGTTACGCCAGGGGAACCTACGAGCAGTACTTC
TRBV9	TRBD1	-	TRBJ1-6	CASSAQPGQGNSPLHF	TGTGCCAGCAGCGCCCAACCCGGACAGGGGAATTCACCCCTCCACTTT
TRBV28	-	-	TRBJ1-3	CASSLWAGSSGNTIYF	TGTGCCAGCAGTTTATGGGCAGGGAGCTCTGGAAACACCATATATTTT
TRBV30	-	-	TRBJ1-2	CAWSVLRGRGYTF	TGTGCCTGGAGTGTACTGAGGGGACGAGGCTACACCTTC
TRBV9	TRBD2	-	TRBJ2-3	CASSVAAGGPEDTQYF	TGTGCCAGCAGCGTAGCGGCGGGAGGGCCGGAAGATACGCAGTATTTT
TRBV7-2	-	-	TRBJ2-2	CASRFGATGELFF	TGTGCCAGCAGATTCGGGGCCACCGGGGAGCTGTTTTTT
TRBV6-5	-	once	TRBJ1-2	CASSRGSGTGYTF	TGTGCCAGCAGTAGGGGGTCGGGTACTGGCTACACCTTC